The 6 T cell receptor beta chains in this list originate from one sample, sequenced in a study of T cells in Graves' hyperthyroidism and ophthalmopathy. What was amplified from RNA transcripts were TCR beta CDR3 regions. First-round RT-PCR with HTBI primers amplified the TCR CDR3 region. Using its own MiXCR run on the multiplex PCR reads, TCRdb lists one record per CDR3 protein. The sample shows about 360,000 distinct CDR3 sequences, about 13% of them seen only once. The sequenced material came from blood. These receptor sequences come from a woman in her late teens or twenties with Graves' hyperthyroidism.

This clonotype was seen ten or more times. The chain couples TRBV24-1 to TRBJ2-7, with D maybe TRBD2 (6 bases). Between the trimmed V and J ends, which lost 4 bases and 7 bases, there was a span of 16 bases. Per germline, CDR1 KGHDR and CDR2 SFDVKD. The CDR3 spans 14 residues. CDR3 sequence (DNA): TGTGCCACCAGTGACTCAGACACGGCGGGGGAGCAGTACTTC. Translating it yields CATSDSDTAGEQYF.

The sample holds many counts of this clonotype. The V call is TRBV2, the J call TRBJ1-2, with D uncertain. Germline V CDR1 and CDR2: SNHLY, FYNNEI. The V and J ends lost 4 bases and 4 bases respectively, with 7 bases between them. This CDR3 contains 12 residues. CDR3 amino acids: CASSGEVYGYTF. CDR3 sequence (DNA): TGTGCCAGCAGTGGGGAAGTCTATGGCTACACCTTC.

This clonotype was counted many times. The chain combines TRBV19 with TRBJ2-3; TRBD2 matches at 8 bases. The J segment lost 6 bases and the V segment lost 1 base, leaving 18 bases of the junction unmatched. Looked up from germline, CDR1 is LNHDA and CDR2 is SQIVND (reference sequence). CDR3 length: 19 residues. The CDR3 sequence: CASSIVTPGLVSRVDTQYF. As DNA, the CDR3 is TGTGCCAGTAGTATAGTTACTCCGGGACTAGTAAGTCGAGTGGATACGCAGTATTTT.

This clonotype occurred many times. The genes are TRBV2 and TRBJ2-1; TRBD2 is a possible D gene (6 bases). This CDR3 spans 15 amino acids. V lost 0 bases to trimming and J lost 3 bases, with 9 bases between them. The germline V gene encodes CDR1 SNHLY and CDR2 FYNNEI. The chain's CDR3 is CASSEAGTRYNEQFF. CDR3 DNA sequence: TGTGCCAGCAGTGAAGCCGGGACTCGCTACAATGAGCAGTTCTTC. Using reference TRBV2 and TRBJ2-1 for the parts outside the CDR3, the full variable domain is EPEVTQTPSHQVTQMGQEVILRCVPISNHLYFYWYRQILGQKVEFLVSFYNNEISEKSEIFDDQFSVERPDGSNFTLKIRSTKLEDSAMYFCASSEAGTRYNEQFFGPGTRLTVL.

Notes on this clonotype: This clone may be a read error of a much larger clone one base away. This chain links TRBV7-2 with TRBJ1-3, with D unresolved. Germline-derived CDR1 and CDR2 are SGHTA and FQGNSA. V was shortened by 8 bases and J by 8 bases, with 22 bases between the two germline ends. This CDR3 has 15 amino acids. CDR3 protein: CASSTDFMPGDTIYF. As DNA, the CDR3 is TGTGCCAGCTCTACAGACTTCATGCCGGGAGACACCATATATTTT.

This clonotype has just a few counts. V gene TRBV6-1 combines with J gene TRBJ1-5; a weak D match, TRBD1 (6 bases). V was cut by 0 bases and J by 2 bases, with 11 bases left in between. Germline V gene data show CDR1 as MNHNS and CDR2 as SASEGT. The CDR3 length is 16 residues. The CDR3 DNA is TGTGCCAGCAGTGAAGCGAGGGGGACCGGCAATCAGCCCCAGCATTTT. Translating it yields CASSEARGTGNQPQHF.